This entry is about one TCR beta chain. Antigen specificity is unknown. The CDR3 is 13 residues long. The V gene's germline CDR1 is SGHKS and CDR2 YYEKEE (reference sequence). V was clipped by 4 bases and J by 6 bases; unmatched bases: 4. The data stem from a study of regulatory T cells in long-lasting Graves disease. Whole-study findings and limits: TRBV28, TRBJ1-2 and TRBJ2-5 were segments that persistent disease favored.

Arm-PCR of CDR3 regions and iRepertoire HTBI primers were the basis on which TCR beta libraries were built. Original analysis: Detected in the samples were about 60 TRBV and under 15 TRBJ segments. TCRdb processed the multiplex PCR reads anew with MiXCR; each CDR3 protein has one entry. These V and J calls are TCRdb output, not the study's own analysis. The table has about 220,000 distinct CDR3 sequences, 15% to 20% seen once. Time point denoted: newly diagnosed GD, antithyroid drugs for less than 3 months. After RNA was extracted from PBMCs, the TCR library was made from it. A volume of roughly 9.9 milliliters of peripheral blood was collected in EDTA tubes.

This specimen consisted of peripheral blood mononuclear cells (PBMCs), obtained at new diagnosis, from a patient treated with antithyroid drugs. The chain employs TRBV5-5 and TRBJ1-5; TRBD1 agrees at 7 bases. The TCR was taken from a female donor with Graves disease. CDR3 sequence reads: CASSGEGAQPQHF. The CDR3 coding sequence is TGTGCCAGCAGCGGGGAGGGGGCTCAGCCCCAGCATTTT.